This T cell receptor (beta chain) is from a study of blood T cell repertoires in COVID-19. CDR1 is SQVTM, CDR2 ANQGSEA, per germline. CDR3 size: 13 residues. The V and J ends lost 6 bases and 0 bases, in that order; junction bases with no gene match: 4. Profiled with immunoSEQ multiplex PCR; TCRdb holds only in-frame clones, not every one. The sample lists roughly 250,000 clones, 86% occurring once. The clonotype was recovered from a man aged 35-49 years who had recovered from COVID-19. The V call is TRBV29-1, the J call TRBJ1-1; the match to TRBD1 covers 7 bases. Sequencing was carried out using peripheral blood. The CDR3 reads CSVEQGMNTEAFF. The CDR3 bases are TGCAGCGTAGAACAGGGGATGAACACTGAAGCTTTCTTT.